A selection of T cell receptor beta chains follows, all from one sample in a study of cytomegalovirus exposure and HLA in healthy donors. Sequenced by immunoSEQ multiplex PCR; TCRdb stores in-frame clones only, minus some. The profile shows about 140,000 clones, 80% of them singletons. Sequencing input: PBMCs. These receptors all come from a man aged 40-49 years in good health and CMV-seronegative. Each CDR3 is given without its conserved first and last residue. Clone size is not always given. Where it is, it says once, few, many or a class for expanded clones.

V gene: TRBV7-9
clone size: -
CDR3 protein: ASSLVTGANVLT

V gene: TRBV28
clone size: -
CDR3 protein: ASTEDLTYRGAEAF

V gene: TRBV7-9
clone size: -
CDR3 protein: ASSLFWQGHNQPQH

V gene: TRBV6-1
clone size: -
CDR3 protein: ASSEPSWPAGYT

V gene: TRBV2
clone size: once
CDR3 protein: ASGASGGPSFNEQF

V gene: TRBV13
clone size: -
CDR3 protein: ASSLLGQRDYGYT

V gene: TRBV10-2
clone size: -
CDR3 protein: ASSDHPAGTNYGYT

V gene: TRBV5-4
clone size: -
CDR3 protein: ASSSPTSGVNNEQF

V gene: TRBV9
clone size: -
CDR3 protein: ASSSLANYNEQF

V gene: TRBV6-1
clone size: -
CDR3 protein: ASSERPRDRGINEQF

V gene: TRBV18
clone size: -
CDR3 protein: ASSLKGQGNTGELF

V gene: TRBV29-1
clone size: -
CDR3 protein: SVETGIETQY

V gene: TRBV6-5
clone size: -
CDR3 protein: ASSSPGRGWEQY

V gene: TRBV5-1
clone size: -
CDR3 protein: ASSKLAGASSTDTQY

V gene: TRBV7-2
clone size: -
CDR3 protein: ASSLVTGSSGNTIY

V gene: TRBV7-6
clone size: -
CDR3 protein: ASSRVPGTGTDTQY

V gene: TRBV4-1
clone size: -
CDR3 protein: ASSVRLAGATDTQY

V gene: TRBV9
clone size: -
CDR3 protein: ASSGTGSYEQY

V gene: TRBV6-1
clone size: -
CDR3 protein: ASVRDRVPNEQF

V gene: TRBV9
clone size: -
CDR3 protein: ASSVFGQETQY

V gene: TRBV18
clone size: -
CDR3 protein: ASSPGTGREAF

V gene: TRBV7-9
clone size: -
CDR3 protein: ASSLQGYQGAAF

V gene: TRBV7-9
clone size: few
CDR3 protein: ASSLGVTEAF

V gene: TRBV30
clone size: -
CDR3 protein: ARVIGTGAHEAF

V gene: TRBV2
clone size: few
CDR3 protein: ASSGGSGGKNIQY

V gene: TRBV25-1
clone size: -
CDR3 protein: ASSELGTLAGETQY

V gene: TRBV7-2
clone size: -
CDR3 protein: ASILAGARTDTQY

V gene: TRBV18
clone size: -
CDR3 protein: ASSPGRSEKLF